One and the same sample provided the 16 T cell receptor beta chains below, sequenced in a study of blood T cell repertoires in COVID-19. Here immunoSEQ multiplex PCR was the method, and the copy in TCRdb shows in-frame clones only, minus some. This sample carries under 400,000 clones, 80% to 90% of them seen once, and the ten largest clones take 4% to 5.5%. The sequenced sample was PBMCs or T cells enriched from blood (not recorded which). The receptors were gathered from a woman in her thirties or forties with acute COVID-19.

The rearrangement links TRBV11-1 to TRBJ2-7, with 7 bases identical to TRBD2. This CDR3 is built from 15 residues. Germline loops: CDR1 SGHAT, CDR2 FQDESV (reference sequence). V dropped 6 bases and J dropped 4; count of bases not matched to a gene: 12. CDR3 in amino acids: CASSLELAQLYEQYF. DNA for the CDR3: TGTGCCAGCAGTTTGGAACTAGCGCAGTTGTACGAGCAGTACTTC.

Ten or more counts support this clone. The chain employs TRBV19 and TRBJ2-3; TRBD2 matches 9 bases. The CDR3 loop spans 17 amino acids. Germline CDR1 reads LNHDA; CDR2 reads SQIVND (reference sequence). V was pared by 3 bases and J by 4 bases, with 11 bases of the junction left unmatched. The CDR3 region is CASSIPPAAGGADTQYF. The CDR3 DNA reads TGTGCCAGTAGTATCCCGCCGGCAGCGGGGGGCGCAGATACGCAGTATTTT.

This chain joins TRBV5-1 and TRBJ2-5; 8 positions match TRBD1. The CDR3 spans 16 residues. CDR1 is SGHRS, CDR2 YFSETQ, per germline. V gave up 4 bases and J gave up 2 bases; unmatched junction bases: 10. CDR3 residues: CASSTRGPTSQETQYF. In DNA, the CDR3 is TGCGCCAGCAGCACCAGGGGGCCAACCTCACAAGAGACCCAGTACTTC.

DNA for the CDR3: TGTGCCAGCAGTTACGGGCCTCATAGCAATCAGCCCCAGCATTTT. Translating gives CASSYGPHSNQPQHF. This rearrangement joins TRBV6-5 to TRBJ1-5, with D unresolved. CDR1 is MNHEY and CDR2 is SVGAGI in the germline V gene. This CDR3 comprises 15 residues. V was trimmed by 2 bases and J by 0 bases, leaving 8 bases between them.

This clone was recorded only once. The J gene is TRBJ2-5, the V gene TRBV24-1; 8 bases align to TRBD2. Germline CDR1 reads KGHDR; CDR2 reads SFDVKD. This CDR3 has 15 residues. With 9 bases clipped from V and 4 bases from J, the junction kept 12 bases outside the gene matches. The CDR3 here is CATGGVERGRETQYF. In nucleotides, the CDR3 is TGTGCCACCGGAGGAGTTGAGCGGGGGAGAGAGACCCAGTACTTC.

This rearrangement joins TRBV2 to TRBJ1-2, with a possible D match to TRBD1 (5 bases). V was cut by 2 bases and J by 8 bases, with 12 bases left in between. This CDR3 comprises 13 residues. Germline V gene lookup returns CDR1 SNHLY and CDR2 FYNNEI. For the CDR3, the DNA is TGTGCCAGCAGTGAAAGCAGGGCGCGAGGCTACACCTTC. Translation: CASSESRARGYTF.

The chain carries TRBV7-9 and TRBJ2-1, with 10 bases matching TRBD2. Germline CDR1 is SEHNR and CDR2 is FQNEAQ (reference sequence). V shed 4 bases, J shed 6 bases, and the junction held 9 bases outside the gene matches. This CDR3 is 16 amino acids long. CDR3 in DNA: TGTGCCAGCAGCTCCCTACTAGCGGGGAGGACCAATGAGCAGTTCTTC. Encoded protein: CASSSLLAGRTNEQFF.

In nucleotides, the CDR3 is TGTGCCAGCAGCAAAGATAACAGGGGAAATAAGAATGAGCAGTTCTTC. Residues: CASSKDNRGNKNEQFF. The chain couples TRBV21-1 to TRBJ2-1; the table's D call TRBD1 went unverified against the DNA. TRBV21-1 is deemed a pseudogene. The CDR3 has 16 residues.

As DNA, the CDR3 is TGTGCCAGCAGCCGGGGACAGTCTAATGAAAAACTGTTTTTT. As protein: CASSRGQSNEKLFF. This sequence joins TRBV3-1 (or the pseudogene TRBV3-2) and TRBJ1-4, with TRBD1 matching 7 bases. Losses at the gene ends were 4 bases for V and 3 bases for J; bases not matched to a gene: 2. The CDR3 loop spans 14 amino acids. Per germline, CDR1 LGHDT and CDR2 YNNKEL (reference sequence).

The CDR3 spells CATAGGGIGEDTQYF. CDR3 in DNA: TGTGCCACCGCGGGCGGGGGGATCGGGGAAGATACGCAGTATTTT. The chain combines TRBV19 with TRBJ2-3; the match to TRBD2 covers 8 bases. V shed 10 bases and J 5 bases; nucleotides not matched to a gene: 14. The CDR3 is 15 residues long. Germline V gene lookup returns CDR1 LNHDA and CDR2 SQIVND (reference sequence).

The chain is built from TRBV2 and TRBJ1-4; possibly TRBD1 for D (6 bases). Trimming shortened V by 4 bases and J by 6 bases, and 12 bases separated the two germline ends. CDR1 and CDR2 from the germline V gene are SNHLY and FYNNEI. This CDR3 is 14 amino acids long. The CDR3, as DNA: TGTGCCAGCAGTGGGGGGCTATCATATGAAAAACTGTTTTTT. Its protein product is CASSGGLSYEKLFF.

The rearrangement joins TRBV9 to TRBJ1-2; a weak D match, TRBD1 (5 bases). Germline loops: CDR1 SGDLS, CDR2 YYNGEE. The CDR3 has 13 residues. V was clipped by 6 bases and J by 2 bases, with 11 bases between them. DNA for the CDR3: TGTGCCAGCACCAGGGAATCCAACTATGGCTACACCTTC. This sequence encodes CASTRESNYGYTF. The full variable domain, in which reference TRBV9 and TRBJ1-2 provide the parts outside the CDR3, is DSGVTQTPKHLITATGQRVTLRCSPRSGDLSVYWYQQSLDQGLQFLIQYYNGEERAKGNILERFSAQQFPDLHSELNLSSLELGDSALYFCASTRESNYGYTFGSGTRLTVV.

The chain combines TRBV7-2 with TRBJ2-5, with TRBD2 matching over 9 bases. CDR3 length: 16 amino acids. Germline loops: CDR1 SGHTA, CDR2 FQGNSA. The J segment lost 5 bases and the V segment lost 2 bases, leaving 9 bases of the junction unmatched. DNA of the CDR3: TGTGCCAGCAGCTTAATGACTAGCGGAGTTGGGGAGACCCAGTACTTC. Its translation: CASSLMTSGVGETQYF. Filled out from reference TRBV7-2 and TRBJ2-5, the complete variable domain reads GAGVSQSPSNKVTEKGKDVELRCDPISGHTALYWYRQSLGQGLEFLIYFQGNSAPDKSGLPSDRFSAERTGGSVSTLTIQRTQQEDSAVYLCASSLMTSGVGETQYFGPGTRLLVL.

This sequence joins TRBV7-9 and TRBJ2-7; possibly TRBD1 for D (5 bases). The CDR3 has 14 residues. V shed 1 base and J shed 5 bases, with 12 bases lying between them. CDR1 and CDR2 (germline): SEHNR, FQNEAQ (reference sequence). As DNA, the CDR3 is TGTGCCAGCAGCTTAGGCCAGTGGGGCAACGAGCAGTACTTC. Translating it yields CASSLGQWGNEQYF.

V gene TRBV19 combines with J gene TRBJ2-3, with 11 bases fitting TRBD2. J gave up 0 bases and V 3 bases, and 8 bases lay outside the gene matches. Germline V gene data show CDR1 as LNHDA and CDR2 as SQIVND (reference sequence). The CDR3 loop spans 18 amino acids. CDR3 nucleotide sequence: TGTGCCAGTAGTATCGGGCTAGCGGGGGGTAAGAGCACAGATACGCAGTATTTT. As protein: CASSIGLAGGKSTDTQYF.

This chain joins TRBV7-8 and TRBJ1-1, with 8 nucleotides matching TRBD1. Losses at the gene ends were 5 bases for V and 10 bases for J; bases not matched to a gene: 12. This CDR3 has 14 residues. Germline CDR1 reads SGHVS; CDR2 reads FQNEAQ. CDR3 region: CASSPNGQGDRAFF. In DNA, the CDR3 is TGTGCCAGCAGCCCCAACGGACAGGGCGATAGAGCTTTCTTT.